The 22 T cell receptor beta chains presented below share a single source sample, sequenced in a study of cytomegalovirus exposure and HLA in healthy donors. PCR amplification relied on 60 Vbeta primers (plus 13 Jbeta primers). The assay was immunoSEQ multiplex PCR, and TCRdb's table has in-frame clones only and misses some. The sample data list about 40,000 clones. Sequencing used PBMCs. All receptors derive from a man between 40 and 49 years old in good health and CMV-seropositive.

The CDR3 DNA follows: TGTGCCAGCAGCCGACTAGCGGGAGGGCCCGGGGAGCTGTTTTTT. Protein product: CASSRLAGGPGELFF. This chain uses TRBV7-9 with TRBJ2-2; 14 bases align to TRBD2. The CDR3 is made up of 15 amino acids. Germline CDR1 reads SEHNR; CDR2 reads FQNEAQ (reference sequence). After removal of 5 bases from V and 6 bases from J, the junction contained 2 bases not matched to a gene.

The rearrangement links TRBV7-2 to TRBJ2-7; no reliable D call. The ends were cut back, 0 bases at V and 3 bases at J, with 3 bases in the middle. Germline assignment: CDR1 SGHTA and CDR2 FQGNSA. The CDR3 runs to 12 residues. The CDR3 sequence: CASSLAHYEQYF. The CDR3, as DNA: TGTGCCAGCAGCTTAGCCCACTACGAGCAGTACTTC.

This sequence joins TRBV19 and TRBJ2-3; tentatively, D is TRBD2 (6 bases). The CDR3 is 15 amino acids. The germline V gene has CDR1 LNHDA and CDR2 SQIVND (reference sequence). V was clipped by 5 bases and J by 0 bases, with 12 bases between them. The DNA of the CDR3 is TGTGCCAGTAGTGACGGGGGACGGAGCACAGATACGCAGTATTTT. This encodes CASSDGGRSTDTQYF.

The rearrangement joins TRBV10-3 to TRBJ2-3; 7 bases align to TRBD1. The CDR3 covers 15 residues. V shed 7 bases and J 1 base; nucleotides not matched to a gene: 8. Germline assignment: CDR1 ENHRY and CDR2 SYGVKD. This CDR3 reads CAIMGSTGGTDTQYF. DNA for the CDR3: TGTGCCATCATGGGCTCAACAGGGGGCACAGATACGCAGTATTTT.

The chain couples TRBV6-1 to TRBJ2-1, with TRBD2 matching 8 bases. The length of the CDR3 is 16 residues. Germline lookup yields CDR1 MNHNS and CDR2 SASEGT. Trimming at V came to 4 bases and at J to 1 base, leaving 6 bases not matched to a gene. Here the CDR3 reads CASSGIAGFSYNEQFF. The CDR3 region has the DNA TGTGCCAGCAGTGGTATAGCGGGATTTTCCTACAATGAGCAGTTCTTC.

A note on this clone: Lacking the conserved final phenylalanine or tryptophan, this CDR3 likely reflects a read error. The chain carries TRBV30 and TRBJ2-6; a weak D match, TRBD1 (6 bases). Between the trimmed V and J ends, which lost 6 bases and 4 bases, there was a span of 13 bases. This CDR3 comprises 14 residues. Germline values: CDR1 GTSNPN, CDR2 SVGIG (reference sequence). For the CDR3, the DNA is TGTGCCTGCGCACAGGGCTTGGGGGCCAACGTCCTGACTTCC. Its translation: CACAQGLGANVLTS.

As to this clone: One junction end does not reproduce the germline sequence, and a read error may be involved. V and J are TRBV7-2 and TRBJ2-7; D unresolved. This CDR3 region has 12 residues. Germline values: CDR1 SGHTA, CDR2 FQGNSA. CDR3 in amino acids: CASSLGPRVPDF. In DNA, the CDR3 is TGTGCCAGCAGCTTAGGCCCTAGAGTGCCAGACTTC.

The V and J genes are TRBV4-1 and TRBJ2-1; 10 bases are shared with TRBD2. The V segment lost 4 bases and the J segment 6 bases; nucleotides outside the gene matches: 6. The germline V gene encodes CDR1 MGHRA and CDR2 YSYEKL. The CDR3 contains 15 residues. The CDR3 is CASSRERGGFNEQFF. In nucleotides, the CDR3 is TGCGCCAGCAGCCGAGAGCGGGGGGGATTCAATGAGCAGTTCTTC.

On this clone: At one boundary the junction diverges from the germline segment, which might be a read error. The V and J genes are TRBV7-7 and TRBJ1-1, with unresolved D. The CDR3 has 13 residues. The germline V gene has CDR1 SSHAT and CDR2 FNYEAQ (reference sequence). CDR3: CASSPLTNTEAFF. DNA for the CDR3: TGTGCTAGCAGTCCGCTAACGAACACTGAAGCTTTCTTT.

V usage is TRBV11-2 and J usage is TRBJ2-5; weak D call: TRBD2 (6 bases). The V gene lost 5 bases and the J gene lost 4 bases, with 11 bases spanning the gap. Germline assignment: CDR1 SGHAT and CDR2 FQNNGV. The CDR3 is 13 amino acids. CDR3 nucleotide sequence: TGTGCCAGCAGCCCCGGGGGACGAGAGACCCAGTACTTC. Translation: CASSPGGRETQYF.

A note on this clone: An end of the junction differs from the germline gene, which may be a read error. This rearrangement joins TRBV7-7 to TRBJ2-1, with D possibly matching TRBD2 (5 bases). Germline V lookup: CDR1 SSHAT, CDR2 FNYEAQ (reference sequence). The CDR3 contains 15 residues. CDR3 sequence: CASSSDLQQYNEQFF. The CDR3 bases are TGTGCTAGCAGCTCGGACTTGCAGCAGTACAATGAGCAGTTCTTC. Supplemented by reference TRBV7-7 and TRBJ2-1, the full variable domain reads GAGVSQSPRYKVTKRGQDVTLRCDPISSHATLYWYQQALGQGPEFLTYFNYEAQPDKSGLPSDRFSAERPEGSISTLTIQRTEQRDSAMYRCASSSDLQQYNEQFFGPGTRLTVL.

CDR3 protein: CASRTGGYSGYTF. The CDR3 DNA reads TGTGCCAGCAGGACAGGGGGCTACAGTGGCTACACCTTC. The chain joins TRBV9 to TRBJ1-2, with 10 bases fitting TRBD1. In germline, CDR1 is SGDLS, CDR2 YYNGEE. This CDR3 comprises 13 residues. J gave up 7 bases and V 5 bases, and 5 bases lay outside the gene matches.

The chain couples TRBV11-2 to TRBJ2-7, with 10 bases lining up with TRBD2. The germline gives CDR1 SGHAT, CDR2 FQNNGV. J was trimmed by 5 bases and V by 5 bases; bases with no gene match: 12. This CDR3 spans 16 amino acids. CDR3 nucleotides: TGTGCCAGCAGCCTAGTAGGGCTAGCGGGAGCCGACGAGCAGTACTTC. Translation: CASSLVGLAGADEQYF.

As concerns this clone: At one boundary the junction diverges from the germline segment, which might be a read error. The chain couples TRBV30 to TRBJ2-7; TRBD2 agrees at 14 bases. Germline-derived CDR1 and CDR2 are GTSNPN and SVGIG (reference sequence). The CDR3 is 17 residues long. For the CDR3, the DNA is TGTGCCTGGAGTGGAGGGACTAGCGGGAGATACTCCTGCGAGCAGTACTTC. This sequence encodes CAWSGGTSGRYSCEQYF. Full variable domain (remainder filled in from reference TRBV30 and TRBJ2-7): SQTIHQWPATLVQPVGSPLSLECTVEGTSNPNLYWYRQAAGRGLQLLFYSVGIGQISSEVPQNLSASRPQDRQFILSSKKLLLSDSGFYLCAWSGGTSGRYSCEQYFGPGTRLTVT.

The J gene is TRBJ2-3, the V gene TRBV5-4; possibly TRBD1 for D (5 bases). The CDR3 covers 14 residues. CDR1 and CDR2 (germline): SGHNT, YYREEE (reference sequence). V was trimmed by 7 bases and J by 0 bases, leaving 12 bases between them. CDR3 nucleotide sequence: TGTGCCAGCGGGGCAGAACCTAGCACAGATACGCAGTATTTT. It yields the protein CASGAEPSTDTQYF.

V gene TRBV27 combines with J gene TRBJ1-2; no clear D. The length of the CDR3 is 13 residues. V lost 3 bases and J lost 1, with 6 bases in between. The germline V gene has CDR1 MNHEY and CDR2 SMNVEV (reference sequence). The CDR3 is CASSFGINYGYTF. The CDR3 DNA follows: TGTGCCAGCAGTTTCGGGATTAACTATGGCTACACCTTC.

The chain combines TRBV19 with TRBJ2-2; a possible D gene is TRBD1 (5 bases). The germline CDR1 and CDR2 sequences are LNHDA and SQIVND (reference sequence). V was shortened by 4 bases and J by 1 base, with 10 bases between the two germline ends. The CDR3 covers 15 residues. The CDR3 protein is CASSRNTGNTGELFF. CDR3 nucleotides: TGTGCCAGTAGTAGAAATACAGGGAACACCGGGGAGCTGTTTTTT.

The gene calls are TRBV5-1 and TRBJ2-2, with D hard to call. From germline, CDR1 is SGHRS and CDR2 YFSETQ. V was clipped by 2 bases and J by 4 bases, with 9 bases between them. The CDR3 contains 14 residues. The CDR3 spells CASSLSVATGELFF. The CDR3, as DNA: TGCGCCAGCAGCTTAAGTGTAGCCACCGGGGAGCTGTTTTTT.

The gene calls are TRBV7-8 and TRBJ2-3; 10 positions match TRBD2. J was trimmed by 2 bases and V by 5 bases; bases with no gene match: 13. The germline gives CDR1 SGHVS, CDR2 FQNEAQ. This CDR3 region has 18 residues. CDR3 protein: CASSNPQAAGGITDTQYF. In nucleotides, the CDR3 is TGTGCCAGCAGCAACCCGCAGGCAGCGGGAGGGATCACAGATACGCAGTATTTT.

The genes are TRBV7-2 and TRBJ2-1; TRBD2 is a possible D gene (6 bases). V was clipped by 5 bases and J by 5 bases, with 13 bases between them. Germline V CDR1 and CDR2: SGHTA, FQGNSA. The CDR3 runs to 14 residues. The CDR3 protein is CASSNRDFHNEQFF. CDR3 nucleotides: TGTGCCAGCAGCAACCGGGACTTCCACAATGAGCAGTTCTTC.

The V and J genes are TRBV5-4 and TRBJ2-7, with 8 bases matching TRBD2. This CDR3 is built from 16 residues. The ends lost 0 bases at V and 2 bases at J; junction bases unmatched: 7. Germline CDR1 is SGHNT and CDR2 is YYREEE (reference sequence). CDR3 coding DNA: TGTGCCAGCAGCTTGGACGGCGGGAGGCCCCCCTACGAGCAGTACTTC. Translating it yields CASSLDGGRPPYEQYF.

This chain uses TRBV4-2 with TRBJ1-3; weak D call: TRBD1 (5 bases). Germline assignment: CDR1 LGHNA and CDR2 YNFKEQ. This CDR3 is built from 16 residues. Trimming took off 3 bases at V and 0 bases at J, with 12 bases between the two ends. The chain's CDR3 is CASSHPDRDSGNTIYF. For the CDR3, the DNA is TGTGCCAGCAGCCACCCCGACAGAGACTCTGGAAACACCATATATTTT.